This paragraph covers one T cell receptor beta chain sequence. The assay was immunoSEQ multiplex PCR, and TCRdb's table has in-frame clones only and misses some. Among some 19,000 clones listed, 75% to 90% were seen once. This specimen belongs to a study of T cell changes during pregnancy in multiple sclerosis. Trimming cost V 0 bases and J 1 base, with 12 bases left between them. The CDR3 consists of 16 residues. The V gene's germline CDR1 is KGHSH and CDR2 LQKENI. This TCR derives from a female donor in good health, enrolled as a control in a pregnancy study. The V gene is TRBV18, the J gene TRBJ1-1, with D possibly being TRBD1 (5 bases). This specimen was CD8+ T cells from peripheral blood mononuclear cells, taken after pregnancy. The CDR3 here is CASSPPKGHPNTEAFF. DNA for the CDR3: TGTGCCAGCTCACCACCTAAAGGACACCCGAACACTGAAGCTTTCTTT.